One and the same sample provided the 27 T cell receptor beta chains below, sequenced in a study of T cells in Graves' hyperthyroidism and ophthalmopathy. RNA transcripts yielded amplified TCR beta CDR3 regions. First-round RT-PCR targeting the TCR CDR3 was performed with the HTBI primer set. In TCRdb, the multiplex PCR reads were re-called with MiXCR into one record per CDR3 protein. The repertoire has hundreds of thousands of distinct CDR3 sequences, approximately 15% of them found once; the top ten carry about 9.4%. Specimen: blood. The receptors originated from a woman aged 18-29 years with Graves' hyperthyroidism.

This chain links TRBV20-1 with TRBJ2-5, with TRBD2 identical over 8 bases. V shed 5 bases and J 6 bases; nucleotides not matched to a gene: 20. The germline CDR1 and CDR2 sequences are DFQATT and SNEGSKA (reference sequence). This CDR3 has 17 amino acids. CDR3 residues: CSAPAYPIDGSGKTQYF. Here the CDR3 DNA reads TGCAGTGCTCCCGCGTACCCTATAGACGGTAGCGGGAAGACCCAGTACTTC.

In this sample, this clonotype turned up many times. This chain joins TRBV18 and TRBJ2-5; D is uncertain. CDR3 length equals 13 residues. Germline CDR1 is KGHSH and CDR2 is LQKENI. V dropped 3 bases and J dropped 4 bases, with 9 bases sitting between them. The CDR3 DNA sequence: TGTGCCAGCTCACCCCCGGGCGGAGAGACCCAGTACTTC. Translating it yields CASSPPGGETQYF.

The rearrangement joins TRBV2 to TRBJ2-7, with a tentative D call TRBD1 (6 bases). The J call may be incorrect, as the DNA end agrees better with TRBJ2-1. The germline V gene has CDR1 SNHLY and CDR2 FYNNEI. The CDR3 runs to 14 residues. Written as DNA, the CDR3 is TGTGCCAGCAGGGCCCCGGACAGTACCTACGAGCAGTTCTTC. As protein: CASRAPDSTYEQFF.

The chain employs TRBV24-1 and TRBJ2-3; 11 bases agree with TRBD1. CDR1 and CDR2 from the germline V gene are KGHDR and SFDVKD. V lost 4 bases and J lost 4; bases outside the gene matches: 9. This CDR3 comprises 17 residues. CDR3 in amino acids: CATSDLGQGASADTQYF. The CDR3 DNA is TGTGCCACCAGTGACCTCGGACAGGGGGCGAGCGCAGATACGCAGTATTTT.

In its sample, this clonotype was seen many times. This chain uses TRBV30 with TRBJ2-7; TRBD1 is a possible D gene (6 bases). There are 13 residues in the CDR3. Germline values: CDR1 GTSNPN, CDR2 SVGIG (reference sequence). The V gene lost 1 base and the J gene lost 7 bases, with 14 bases spanning the gap. This CDR3 reads CAWSGAQGREQYF. Written as DNA, the CDR3 is TGTGCCTGGAGTGGGGCACAGGGAAGGGAGCAGTACTTC.

V and J are TRBV7-2 and TRBJ2-5; possible D gene TRBD2, 5 bases. The ends were cut back, 3 bases at V and 5 bases at J, with 13 bases in the middle. Per germline, CDR1 SGHTA and CDR2 FQGNSA. This CDR3 region has 14 residues. CDR3 sequence (DNA): TGTGCCAGCAGCTTCGGCCGCCCGGGGGAGACCCAGTACTTC. Its translation: CASSFGRPGETQYF.

This clonotype was counted only a few times. The rearrangement links TRBV11-3 to TRBJ1-1, with D unresolved. The CDR3 spans 13 residues. CDR1 and CDR2 from the germline V gene are SGHNT and YENEEA. With 1 base removed from V and 8 bases from J, the gap between germline ends came to 11 bases. The CDR3 DNA follows: TGTGCCAGCAGCTTAGGATCGGCAAGAGAAGCTTTCTTT. Its protein product is CASSLGSAREAFF.

In this sample, this clonotype turned up many times. The chain recombines TRBV9 with TRBJ1-1; 10 bases agree with TRBD1. V lost 0 bases and J lost 4; bases outside the gene matches: 9. This CDR3 is built from 17 residues. The germline V gene has CDR1 SGDLS and CDR2 YYNGEE. DNA for the CDR3: TGTGCCAGCAGCGTAGTTACGGACAGGGGGTTGGGCACTGAAGCTTTCTTT. Encoded protein: CASSVVTDRGLGTEAFF. Complete variable domain (other parts from reference TRBV9 and TRBJ1-1): DSGVTQTPKHLITATGQRVTLRCSPRSGDLSVYWYQQSLDQGLQFLIQYYNGEERAKGNILERFSAQQFPDLHSELNLSSLELGDSALYFCASSVVTDRGLGTEAFFGQGTRLTVV.

This clonotype showed up many times. The chain has TRBV4-1 and TRBJ2-3, with TRBD2 identical over 9 bases. CDR1 MGHRA and CDR2 YSYEKL come from the germline V gene. The CDR3 runs 18 residues. The V and J ends lost 4 bases and 4 bases, in that order; junction bases with no gene match: 15. The CDR3: CASSRVFAREGPADTQYF. As DNA, the CDR3 is TGCGCCAGCAGCCGGGTCTTTGCGCGGGAGGGCCCCGCAGATACGCAGTATTTT.

CDR3 sequence (DNA): TGTGCCAGCAGCCTAGGTAGCGGGTTGTATGAGCAGTTCTTC. Translated, it gives CASSLGSGLYEQFF. The chain couples TRBV11-3 to TRBJ2-1, with 7 bases identical to TRBD2. Germline CDR1 and CDR2: SGHNT and YENEEA. The CDR3 runs 14 residues. V gave up 5 bases and J gave up 8 bases; unmatched junction bases: 9.

The gene calls are TRBV6-2 or TRBV6-3 and TRBJ2-7; 9 positions agree with TRBD1. V was pared by 10 bases and J by 3 bases, with 13 bases of the junction left unmatched. Germline-derived CDR1 and CDR2 are MNHEY and SVGEGT. There are 15 residues in the CDR3. CDR3 sequence: CATLPGQGLFYEQYF. Written as DNA, the CDR3 is TGTGCCACCCTTCCGGGACAGGGCTTATTCTACGAGCAGTACTTC.

J is TRBJ1-2 and V is TRBV7-2, with 11 bases lining up with TRBD1. The germline V gene has CDR1 SGHTA and CDR2 FQGNSA. J lost 8 bases, V lost 4 bases, and 12 bases had no gene match. This CDR3 region has 16 residues. Written as DNA, the CDR3 is TGTGCCAGCAGCTCAGCCAAGGACAGGGGGCGGGGAGGCTACACCTTC. Its translation: CASSSAKDRGRGGYTF.

The chain couples TRBV25-1 to TRBJ1-1; no clear D. Per the germline V gene, CDR1 is MGHDK and CDR2 is SYGVNS. The CDR3 consists of 13 residues. V was shortened by 4 bases and J by 1 base, with 7 bases between the two germline ends. This CDR3 is CASSGLQNTEAFF. The CDR3 DNA reads as TGTGCCAGCAGTGGTCTCCAGAACACTGAAGCTTTCTTT.

There are many counts of this clonotype. This rearrangement joins TRBV7-9 to TRBJ1-1; the D is unclear. The V end was cut by 6 bases, the J end by 0 bases, with 8 bases between. The CDR3 has 13 amino acids. Germline lookup yields CDR1 SEHNR and CDR2 FQNEAQ (reference sequence). The CDR3 loop reads CASSSEVNTEAFF. Here the CDR3 DNA reads TGTGCCAGCAGTTCAGAGGTGAACACTGAAGCTTTCTTT.

This clonotype was counted at least ten times. The V call is TRBV5-1, the J call TRBJ2-1, with 7 bases matching TRBD2. V shed 0 bases, J shed 9 bases, and the junction held 6 bases outside the gene matches. The length of the CDR3 is 14 residues. Looked up from germline, CDR1 is SGHRS and CDR2 is YFSETQ. CDR3 in DNA: TGCGCCAGCAGCTTGGAGGGACTACCTGGTGAGCAGTTCTTC. It is translated as CASSLEGLPGEQFF. Combining the CDR3 with reference TRBV5-1 and TRBJ2-1 gives the whole variable domain KAGVTQTPRYLIKTRGQQVTLSCSPISGHRSVSWYQQTPGQGLQFLFEYFSETQRNKGNFPGRFSGRQFSNSRSEMNVSTLELGDSALYLCASSLEGLPGEQFFGPGTRLTVL.

The CDR3 DNA sequence: TGTGCCATCAGGAACGACAGGGTTAATGAAAAACTGTTTTTT. Translating it yields CAIRNDRVNEKLFF. The chain links TRBV10-3 to TRBJ1-4; the match to TRBD1 covers 7 bases. V trimming: 6 bases; J trimming: 4 bases; junction bases outside the gene matches: 5. There are 14 residues in the CDR3. From germline, CDR1 is ENHRY and CDR2 SYGVKD.

This clonotype was counted at least ten times. The chain uses TRBV10-1 and TRBJ2-3; TRBD2 is a possible D gene (6 bases). The V end was cut by 3 bases, the J end by 1 base, with 11 bases between. There are 15 residues in the CDR3. Germline V gene lookup returns CDR1 WNHNN and CDR2 SYGVQD (reference sequence). CDR3 sequence reads: CASSEGSGGTDTQYF. The CDR3 region has the DNA TGCGCCAGCAGTGAAGGATCGGGGGGCACAGATACGCAGTATTTT.

This clonotype appeared many times. The chain recombines TRBV11-2 with TRBJ1-5, with a possible D match to TRBD1 (5 bases). The V gene's germline CDR1 is SGHAT and CDR2 FQNNGV. The CDR3 runs 15 residues. Trimming left V 4 bases short and J 7 bases short, with 17 bases between. The CDR3 DNA reads as TGTGCCAGCAGCTCCGGGCCCGATGGGGGGCAGCCCCAGCATTTT. This codes for CASSSGPDGGQPQHF.

DNA for the CDR3: TGTGCCAGCAGTCACACAGCTAGCACAGATACGCAGTATTTT. This translates into CASSHTASTDTQYF. The J gene is TRBJ2-3, the V gene TRBV11-3; D gene ambiguous. The V and J ends lost 6 bases and 0 bases respectively, with 10 bases between them. In germline, CDR1 is SGHNT, CDR2 YENEEA. The CDR3 has 14 residues.

This clonotype was counted ten times or more. The V gene is TRBV6-1, the J gene TRBJ1-1, with D unclear. The CDR3 covers 16 residues. Germline V CDR1 and CDR2: MNHNS, SASEGT. Trimming left V 6 bases short and J 0 bases short, with 17 bases between. CDR3 sequence (DNA): TGTGCCAGCAGCCAAAGGGATACGTACATGAACACTGAAGCTTTCTTT. This sequence encodes CASSQRDTYMNTEAFF.

V and J are TRBV12-3 or TRBV12-4 and TRBJ1-1; tentative D call: TRBD1 (6 bases). V gave up 3 bases and J gave up 11 bases, with 13 bases separating them. The CDR3 has 12 residues. The CDR3 reads CASSFEGVRAFF. The CDR3, as DNA: TGTGCCAGCAGTTTCGAGGGGGTACGCGCTTTCTTT.

The chain couples TRBV20-1 to TRBJ1-1; the D is unclear. From germline, CDR1 is DFQATT and CDR2 SNEGSKA (reference sequence). V gave up 0 bases and J gave up 0 bases, with 14 bases separating them. The CDR3 is 16 amino acids. Written as DNA, the CDR3 is TGCAGTGCTAGAGAATGGGCATCGAGGTTGAACACTGAAGCTTTCTTT. Protein sequence: CSAREWASRLNTEAFF.

This clonotype showed up just a few times. The chain joins TRBV7-9 to TRBJ2-1; 12 bases match TRBD2. The CDR3 runs to 18 residues. In germline, CDR1 is SEHNR, CDR2 FQNEAQ (reference sequence). With V trimmed by 0 bases and J by 6 bases, 9 bases remained unmatched. The CDR3 region is CASSLAVLASGRANEQFF. CDR3 coding DNA: TGTGCCAGCAGCTTAGCGGTATTGGCTAGCGGGAGGGCCAATGAGCAGTTCTTC.

This clonotype was picked up a small number of times. The chain combines TRBV19 with TRBJ1-1; TRBD1 matches at 9 bases. Germline assignment: CDR1 LNHDA and CDR2 SQIVND (reference sequence). The junction had 6 bases not matched to a gene; V was cut back by 5 bases and J by 5 bases. The CDR3 is made up of 14 amino acids. This CDR3 is CASSRTGEETEAFF. The CDR3 DNA is TGTGCCAGTAGTCGGACAGGGGAGGAAACTGAAGCTTTCTTT.

This clonotype has more than one count but fewer than ten. V and J are TRBV6-2 or TRBV6-3 and TRBJ2-1; D gene uncertain. Germline V gene sequence: CDR1 MNHEY, CDR2 SVGEGT. There are 16 residues in the CDR3. V gave up 6 bases and J gave up 5 bases, with 20 bases separating them. CDR3 coding DNA: TGTGCCAGCAGCCCGCGGTCCGTGGATCGAAACAATGAGCAGTTCTTC. Protein: CASSPRSVDRNNEQFF.

This clonotype was seen repeatedly, ten times or more. The chain recombines TRBV15 with TRBJ2-7; TRBD2 agrees at 13 bases. The germline V gene encodes CDR1 LNHNV and CDR2 YYDKDF (reference sequence). This CDR3 is built from 16 residues. Germline trimming cut 0 bases from V and 8 bases from J; bases unmatched to any gene: 7. CDR3 DNA sequence: TGTGCCACCAGCAGAGATTATGGGACTAGCGGGATTAAGCAGTACTTC. This translates into CATSRDYGTSGIKQYF.

This clonotype was counted at least ten times. The rearrangement joins TRBV20-1 to TRBJ2-3; possible D gene TRBD2, 5 bases. Germline values: CDR1 DFQATT, CDR2 SNEGSKA (reference sequence). V shed 5 bases and J shed 0 bases, with 18 bases lying between them. CDR3 length: 16 residues. CDR3 residues: CSAPYPGGGSTDTQYF. DNA for the CDR3: TGCAGTGCTCCTTACCCTGGTGGCGGGAGCACAGATACGCAGTATTTT.